The 23 T cell receptor beta chains below all came from one sample that was sequenced in a study of blood T cell repertoires in COVID-19. The data were produced by immunoSEQ multiplex PCR, yet TCRdb's version contains in-frame clones alone and is incomplete. The repertoire holds tens of thousands of clones, with approximately 90% as singletons. The source material was peripheral blood. These TCRs come from a human donor with active COVID-19. The donor label of this sample is uncertain.

The chain links TRBV10-3 to TRBJ1-4, with TRBD1 matching 7 bases. Trimming took 9 bases from V and 4 from J; bases not matched to a gene: 5. Germline CDR1 and CDR2: ENHRY and SYGVKD. The CDR3 is 13 residues long. The CDR3 spells CAISGGSNEKLFF. As DNA, the CDR3 is TGTGCCATTTCAGGGGGAAGTAATGAAAAACTGTTTTTT.

The V call is TRBV6-5, the J call TRBJ1-1; D is undetermined. Germline CDR1 reads MNHEY; CDR2 reads SVGAGI. CDR3 length equals 13 residues. V was cut by 2 bases and J by 3 bases, with 7 bases left in between. This CDR3 reads CASSYGQYTEAFF. The CDR3 DNA reads as TGTGCCAGCAGTTACGGGCAGTACACTGAAGCTTTCTTT.

CDR3: CAISDAGGPTGELFF. The CDR3 bases are TGTGCCATCAGTGATGCGGGGGGGCCCACCGGGGAGCTGTTTTTT. The V call is TRBV10-3, the J call TRBJ2-2; 9 bases fit TRBD2. J lost 4 bases, V lost 3 bases, and 3 bases had no gene match. This CDR3 has 15 residues. Germline V gene lookup returns CDR1 ENHRY and CDR2 SYGVKD.

The CDR3 reads CASSDDRGKGDNGYTF. CDR3 nucleotide sequence: TGTGCCAGCAGTGATGACAGGGGGAAAGGGGATAATGGCTACACCTTC. The chain links TRBV2 to TRBJ1-2; 9 nucleotides line up with TRBD1. With 3 bases clipped from V and 6 bases from J, the junction kept 11 bases outside the gene matches. Germline CDR1 and CDR2: SNHLY and FYNNEI. CDR3 length equals 16 residues.

Notes on this clone: The junction departs from the called germline gene at one end, perhaps through a read error. Additional DNA sequences in this sample encode the identical CDR3. The gene calls are TRBV2 and TRBJ2-3, with TRBD2 identical over 10 bases. CDR1 is SNHLY and CDR2 is FYNNEI in the germline V gene. The CDR3 contains 17 residues. The CDR3 sequence is CATSPASGRGGTDTQYF. CDR3 sequence (DNA): TGTGCCACCTCCCCGGCTAGCGGGAGAGGTGGCACAGATACACAGTATTTT. The entire variable domain, with the rest obtained from reference TRBV2 and TRBJ2-3, is as follows: EPEVTQTPSHQVTQMGQEVILRCVPISNHLYFYWYRQILGQKVEFLVSFYNNEISEKSEIFDDQFSVERPDGSNFTLKIRSTKLEDSAMYFCATSPASGRGGTDTQYFGPGTRLTVL.

This sequence joins TRBV19 and TRBJ2-5; D is unclear. Trimming removed 5 bases from V and 5 bases from J, with 12 bases in between. This CDR3 is built from 13 residues. CDR1 is LNHDA and CDR2 is SQIVND in the germline V gene (reference sequence). This chain's CDR3 is CASSLSIGETQYF. The CDR3 nucleotides are TGTGCCAGTAGTCTCTCAATCGGGGAGACCCAGTACTTC.

The genes are TRBV2 and TRBJ2-5; 8 bases are shared with TRBD1. Trimming at V came to 6 bases and at J to 5 bases, leaving 8 bases not matched to a gene. CDR3 length: 14 residues. Germline V CDR1 and CDR2: SNHLY, FYNNEI. The CDR3 region is CASSGQGGWETQYF. DNA for the CDR3: TGTGCCAGCAGCGGACAGGGCGGGTGGGAGACCCAGTACTTC.

The chain uses TRBV15 and TRBJ2-3; 9 bases agree with TRBD1. Germline CDR1 and CDR2: LNHNV and YYDKDF (reference sequence). Germline trimming cut 7 bases from V and 10 bases from J; bases unmatched to any gene: 12. The CDR3 totals 14 residues. The CDR3: CATKVGQGPVSQYF. DNA for the CDR3: TGTGCCACCAAGGTGGGACAGGGACCAGTATCGCAGTATTTT. The full variable domain, rest sourced from reference TRBV15 and TRBJ2-3, is DAMVIQNPRYQVTQFGKPVTLSCSQTLNHNVMYWYQQKSSQAPKLLFHYYDKDFNNEADTPDNFQSRRPNTSFCFLDIRSPGLGDTAMYLCATKVGQGPVSQYFGPGTRLTVL.

The chain is built from TRBV14 and TRBJ1-3; unclear D gene. Germline V CDR1 and CDR2: SGHDN, FVKESK. V was pared by 3 bases and J by 0 bases, with 9 bases between. The CDR3 contains 15 residues. The DNA for the CDR3 is TGTGCCAGCAGCCACCTACACAGCTCTGGAAACACCATATATTTT. This codes for CASSHLHSSGNTIYF.

This sequence joins TRBV28 and TRBJ2-1, with TRBD1 as a possible D gene (6 bases). V lost 5 bases and J lost 2, with 13 bases in between. The CDR3 length is 15 residues. CDR1 and CDR2 from the germline V gene are MDHEN and SYDVKM. CDR3 protein: CASSPNRETYNEQFF. DNA for the CDR3: TGTGCCAGCAGTCCCAACAGGGAAACCTACAATGAGCAGTTCTTC.

The chain uses TRBV19 and TRBJ2-7; 9 bases are a match to TRBD1. This CDR3 has 15 residues. With 9 bases clipped from V and 2 bases from J, the junction kept 11 bases outside the gene matches. Germline V gives CDR1 LNHDA, CDR2 SQIVND (reference sequence). CDR3 in DNA: TGTGCCAGCAAAGTCGGAGGGACAGGGCCCTACGAGCAGTACTTC. It is translated as CASKVGGTGPYEQYF.

V is TRBV10-1 and J is TRBJ1-2, with 12 bases that match TRBD1. V lost 0 bases and J lost 6; bases outside the gene matches: 14. This CDR3 has 19 residues. The germline gives CDR1 WNHNN, CDR2 SYGVQD (reference sequence). CDR3 region: CASSESWDGGTGGSNGYTF. CDR3 DNA sequence: TGCGCCAGCAGTGAGTCGTGGGACGGCGGGACAGGGGGCTCAAATGGCTACACCTTC.

This rearrangement joins TRBV19 to TRBJ2-1; 10 bases agree with TRBD2. Germline lookup yields CDR1 LNHDA and CDR2 SQIVND (reference sequence). Losses at the gene ends were 0 bases for V and 7 bases for J; bases not matched to a gene: 9. The CDR3 has 17 residues. CDR3 coding DNA: TGTGCCAGTAGTATAGATTGGCTAGCGGGAGAGGGAAATGAGCAGTTCTTC. It codes for CASSIDWLAGEGNEQFF.

The V gene is TRBV2, the J gene TRBJ2-5; TRBD1 matches 9 bases. There are 14 residues in the CDR3. Losses at the gene ends were 5 bases for V and 7 bases for J; bases not matched to a gene: 8. Per germline, CDR1 SNHLY and CDR2 FYNNEI. The CDR3 reads CASSPGRDRVTQYF. CDR3 DNA sequence: TGTGCCAGCAGTCCAGGCCGGGACAGGGTGACCCAGTACTTC.

The chain's CDR3 is CASSFGSGGAREQYF. The CDR3 nucleotides read TGCGCCAGCAGCTTCGGTAGCGGGGGGGCCCGCGAGCAGTACTTC. This sequence joins TRBV5-1 and TRBJ2-7; 11 positions agree with TRBD2. CDR1 and CDR2 from the germline V gene are SGHRS and YFSETQ. CDR3 length: 15 residues. The V gene end was trimmed by 2 bases and the J gene end by 6 bases; junction bases not matched to a gene: 7.

The chain has TRBV7-6 and TRBJ2-2; 9 nucleotides align to TRBD2. The CDR3 contains 17 residues. V shed 1 base and J 5 bases; nucleotides not matched to a gene: 8. Germline V gene sequence: CDR1 SGHVS, CDR2 FNYEAQ. CDR3 nucleotide sequence: TGTGCCAGCAGCTTAGTTGTAGCGGGAGTTAAGACCGGGGAGCTGTTTTTT. Translated, it gives CASSLVVAGVKTGELFF.

This chain joins TRBV12-3 or TRBV12-4 and TRBJ2-7, with TRBD1 as a possible D gene (6 bases). The CDR3 sequence is 11 residues long. Trimming shortened V by 8 bases and J by 5 bases, and 10 bases separated the two germline ends. DNA for the CDR3: TGTGCCAGCCAACAGGGAGACGAGCAGTACTTC. Translating it yields CASQQGDEQYF.

The chain links TRBV4-2 to TRBJ1-2; D call uncertain. V was trimmed by 3 bases and J by 3 bases, leaving 20 bases between them. The CDR3 length is 17 residues. The V gene's germline CDR1 is LGHNA and CDR2 YNFKEQ. DNA for the CDR3: TGTGCCAGCAGCCAGGATCTCCTCGGAGGATCTGACTATGGCTACACCTTC. It specifies CASSQDLLGGSDYGYTF.

This sequence joins TRBV11-2 and TRBJ2-4; a weak D match, TRBD2 (5 bases). Germline lookup yields CDR1 SGHAT and CDR2 FQNNGV. This CDR3 comprises 16 residues. V gave up 6 bases and J gave up 3 bases, with 18 bases separating them. The CDR3 region is CASSSGPREHKNIQYF. The CDR3 bases are TGTGCCAGCAGTTCTGGGCCTAGGGAGCACAAAAACATTCAGTACTTC.

This clone was counted between two and nine times. V is TRBV29-1 and J is TRBJ1-1; 7 bases are shared with TRBD1. The trim removed 7 bases at V and 0 bases at J, leaving 5 bases unmatched. The CDR3 has 13 residues. The germline gives CDR1 SQVTM, CDR2 ANQGSEA. The CDR3 bases are TGCAGCGGTCGGGGACAGCTGAACACTGAAGCTTTCTTT. Translated, it gives CSGRGQLNTEAFF.

The V call is TRBV28, the J call TRBJ2-5; maybe TRBD2 (7 bases). V was pared by 10 bases and J by 1 base, with 19 bases between. The CDR3 loop spans 15 amino acids. Germline-derived CDR1 and CDR2 are MDHEN and SYDVKM. The CDR3 DNA reads TGTGCCACTGGGGGCAGCGGGGAGGGCCAAGAGACCCAGTACTTC. Its protein is CATGGSGEGQETQYF. Full variable domain (outside the CDR3, taken from reference TRBV28 and TRBJ2-5): DVKVTQSSRYLVKRTGEKVFLECVQDMDHENMFWYRQDPGLGLRLIYFSYDVKMKEKGDIPEGYSVSREKKERFSLILESASTNQTSMYLCATGGSGEGQETQYFGPGTRLLVL.

The J gene is TRBJ1-1, the V gene TRBV30; 7 bases agree with TRBD1. Germline V gene lookup returns CDR1 GTSNPN and CDR2 SVGIG (reference sequence). CDR3 length equals 12 residues. V lost 2 bases to trimming and J lost 11 bases; unmatched junction nucleotides: 8. The CDR3 spells CAWSSTGDRAFF. CDR3 in DNA: TGTGCCTGGAGTTCTACAGGGGATCGGGCTTTCTTT.

V gene TRBV4-3 combines with J gene TRBJ2-1, with 10 bases identical to TRBD2. Trimming took 0 bases from V and 8 from J; bases not matched to a gene: 13. Germline loops: CDR1 LGHNA, CDR2 YSLEER. This CDR3 comprises 18 residues. For the CDR3, the DNA is TGCGCCAGCAGCCAAGAAGCGAGGCGGAGCGGGAGGGTGGATGAGCAGTTCTTC. Translation gives CASSQEARRSGRVDEQFF.